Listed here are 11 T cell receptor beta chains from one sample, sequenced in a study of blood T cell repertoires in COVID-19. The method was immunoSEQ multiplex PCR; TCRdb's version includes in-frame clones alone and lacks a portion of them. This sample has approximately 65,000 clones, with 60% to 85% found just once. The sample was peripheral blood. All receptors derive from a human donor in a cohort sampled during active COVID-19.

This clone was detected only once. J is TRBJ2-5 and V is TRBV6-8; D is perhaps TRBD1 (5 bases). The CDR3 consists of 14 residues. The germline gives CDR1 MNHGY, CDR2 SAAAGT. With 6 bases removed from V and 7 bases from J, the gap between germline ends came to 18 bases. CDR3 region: CASSQGQTRGTQYF. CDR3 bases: TGTGCCAGCAGCCAAGGACAAACCCGCGGGACCCAGTACTTC.

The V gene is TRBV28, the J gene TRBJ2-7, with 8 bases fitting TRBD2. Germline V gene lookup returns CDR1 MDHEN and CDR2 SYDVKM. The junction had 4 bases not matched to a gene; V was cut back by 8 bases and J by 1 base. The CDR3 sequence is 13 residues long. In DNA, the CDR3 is TGTGCCAGCGAACGGGGGGGATCCTACGAGCAGTACTTC. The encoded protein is CASERGGSYEQYF.

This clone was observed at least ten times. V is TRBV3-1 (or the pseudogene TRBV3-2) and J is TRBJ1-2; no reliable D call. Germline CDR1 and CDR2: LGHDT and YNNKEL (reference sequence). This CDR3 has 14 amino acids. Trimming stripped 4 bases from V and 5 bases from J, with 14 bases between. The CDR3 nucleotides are TGTGCCAGCAGCCCCCCCGATGCGTTATATGGCTACACCTTC. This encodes CASSPPDALYGYTF.

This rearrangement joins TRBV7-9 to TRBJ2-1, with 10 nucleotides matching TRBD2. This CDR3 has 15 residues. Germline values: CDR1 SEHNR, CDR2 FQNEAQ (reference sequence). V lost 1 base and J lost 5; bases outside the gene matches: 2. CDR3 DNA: TGTGCCAGCAGCTTAGAGGGACTAGCGAACAATGAGCAGTTCTTC. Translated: CASSLEGLANNEQFF.

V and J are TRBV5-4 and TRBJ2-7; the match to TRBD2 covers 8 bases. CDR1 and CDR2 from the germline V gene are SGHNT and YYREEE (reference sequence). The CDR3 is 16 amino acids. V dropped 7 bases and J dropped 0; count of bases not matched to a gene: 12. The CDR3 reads CASGTGGALSSYEQYF. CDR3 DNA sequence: TGTGCCAGCGGGACGGGAGGGGCCCTTAGCTCCTACGAGCAGTACTTC.

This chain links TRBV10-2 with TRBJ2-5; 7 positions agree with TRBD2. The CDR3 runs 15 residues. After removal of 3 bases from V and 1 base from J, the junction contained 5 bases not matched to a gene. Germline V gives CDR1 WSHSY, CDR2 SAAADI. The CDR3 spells CASSDSTGGQETQYF. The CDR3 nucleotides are TGCGCCAGCAGTGATTCGACGGGGGGCCAAGAGACCCAGTACTTC.

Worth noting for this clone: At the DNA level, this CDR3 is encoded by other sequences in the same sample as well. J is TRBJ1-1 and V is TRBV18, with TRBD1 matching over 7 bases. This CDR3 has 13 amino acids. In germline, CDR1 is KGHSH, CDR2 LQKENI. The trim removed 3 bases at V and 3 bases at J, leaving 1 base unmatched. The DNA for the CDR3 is TGTGCCAGCTCACCCACAGGGGACACTGAAGCTTTCTTT. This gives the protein CASSPTGDTEAFF.

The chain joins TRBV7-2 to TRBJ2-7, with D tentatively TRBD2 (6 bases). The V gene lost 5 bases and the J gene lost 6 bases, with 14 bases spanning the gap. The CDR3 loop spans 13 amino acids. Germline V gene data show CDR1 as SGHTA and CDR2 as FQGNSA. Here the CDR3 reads CASSLTLSGEQYF. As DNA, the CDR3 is TGTGCCAGCAGCCTGACACTTAGCGGCGAGCAGTACTTC.

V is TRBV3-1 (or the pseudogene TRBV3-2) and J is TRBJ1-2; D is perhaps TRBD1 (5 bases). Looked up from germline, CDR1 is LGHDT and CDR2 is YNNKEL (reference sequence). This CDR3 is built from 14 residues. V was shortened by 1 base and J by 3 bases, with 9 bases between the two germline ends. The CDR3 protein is CASSQGGGYYGYTF. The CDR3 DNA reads TGTGCCAGCAGCCAAGGGGGGGGTTACTATGGCTACACCTTC.

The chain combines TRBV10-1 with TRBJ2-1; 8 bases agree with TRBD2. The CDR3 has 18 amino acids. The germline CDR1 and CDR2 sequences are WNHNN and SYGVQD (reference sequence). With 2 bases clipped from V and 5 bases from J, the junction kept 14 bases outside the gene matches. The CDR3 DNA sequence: TGCGCCAGCAGTGAGACCTCCATCGGGGGGGCCCGGGACAATGAGCAGTTCTTC. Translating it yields CASSETSIGGARDNEQFF.

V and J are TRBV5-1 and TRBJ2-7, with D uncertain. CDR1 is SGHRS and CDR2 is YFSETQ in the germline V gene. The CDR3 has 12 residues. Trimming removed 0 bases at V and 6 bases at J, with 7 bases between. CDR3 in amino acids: CASSLAGSEQYF. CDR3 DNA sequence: TGCGCCAGCAGCTTGGCTGGCTCCGAGCAGTACTTC.